The present entry profiles one T cell receptor (beta chain) with its context. Its target is not known. The record originates from a study of shared clonotypes between healthy human individuals. Clones were read by immunoSEQ multiplex PCR, and TCRdb kept only the in-frame ones, dropping some. Here the sample spans 2 million to 2.5 million clones, 85% to 95% being singletons. Study-level points and caveats: Compared with clonotypes that all four donors shared, non-shared clonotypes had lower generation probabilities.

Germline lookup yields CDR1 GTSNPN and CDR2 SVGIG (reference sequence). The CDR3 is made up of 14 amino acids. Trimming pared 0 bases from V and 7 bases from J, leaving 12 bases between. Sequencing input: naive CD4+ T cells from PBMCs. Subset noted: CD45RA+ positively selected. The clonotype was recovered from a man between 18 and 35 years old in good health. Some clones in this sample may be carry-over from other donors' samples. The rearrangement uses TRBV30 and TRBJ1-4, with D tentatively TRBD1 (6 bases). This CDR3 reads CAWSVRGGGEKLFF. In DNA, the CDR3 is TGTGCCTGGAGTGTTCGGGGGGGCGGTGAAAAACTGTTTTTT.